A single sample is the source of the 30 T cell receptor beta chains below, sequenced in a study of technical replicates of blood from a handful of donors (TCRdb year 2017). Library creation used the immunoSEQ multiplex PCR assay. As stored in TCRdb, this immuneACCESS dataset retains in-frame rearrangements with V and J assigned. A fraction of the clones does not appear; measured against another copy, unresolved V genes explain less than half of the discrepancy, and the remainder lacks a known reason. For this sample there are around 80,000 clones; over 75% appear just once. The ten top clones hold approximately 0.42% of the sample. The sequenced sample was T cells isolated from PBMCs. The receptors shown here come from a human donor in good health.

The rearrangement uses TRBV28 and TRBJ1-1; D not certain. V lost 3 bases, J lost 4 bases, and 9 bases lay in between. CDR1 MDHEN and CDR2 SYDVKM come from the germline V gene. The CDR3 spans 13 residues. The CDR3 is CASSFISITEAFF. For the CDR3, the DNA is TGTGCCAGCAGTTTTATCTCTATCACTGAAGCTTTCTTT.

CDR3 loop: CSALLAGGFYEQYF. CDR3 DNA sequence: TGCAGCGCCCTCCTAGCGGGAGGGTTCTACGAGCAGTACTTC. The rearrangement uses TRBV29-1 and TRBJ2-7, with 12 positions matching TRBD2. There are 14 residues in the CDR3. From germline, CDR1 is SQVTM and CDR2 ANQGSEA. V was clipped by 7 bases and J by 3 bases; unmatched bases: 7.

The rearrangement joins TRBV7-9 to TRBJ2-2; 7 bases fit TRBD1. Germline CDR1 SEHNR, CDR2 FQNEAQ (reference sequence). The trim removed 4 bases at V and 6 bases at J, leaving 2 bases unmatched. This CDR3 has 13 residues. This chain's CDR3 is CASSWGQPGELFF. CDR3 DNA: TGTGCCAGCAGCTGGGGACAGCCCGGGGAGCTGTTTTTT.

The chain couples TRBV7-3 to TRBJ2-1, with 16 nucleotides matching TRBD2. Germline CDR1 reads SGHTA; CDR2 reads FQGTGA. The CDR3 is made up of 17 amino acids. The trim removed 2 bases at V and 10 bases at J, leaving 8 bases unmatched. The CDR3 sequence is CASSLLSGLAGGPEQFF. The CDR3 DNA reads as TGTGCCAGCAGCTTACTATCGGGACTAGCGGGAGGGCCCGAGCAGTTCTTC.

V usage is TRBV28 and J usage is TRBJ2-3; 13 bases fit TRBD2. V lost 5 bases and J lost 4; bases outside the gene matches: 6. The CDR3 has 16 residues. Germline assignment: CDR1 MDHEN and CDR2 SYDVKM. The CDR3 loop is CASSGLAGVSSDTQYF. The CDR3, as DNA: TGTGCCAGCAGTGGACTAGCGGGAGTAAGTTCAGATACGCAGTATTTT.

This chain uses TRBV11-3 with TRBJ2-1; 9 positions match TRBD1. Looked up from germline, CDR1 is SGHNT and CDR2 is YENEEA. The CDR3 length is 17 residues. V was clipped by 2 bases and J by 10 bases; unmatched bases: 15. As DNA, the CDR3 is TGTGCCAGCAGCTTACCTAATTCCGGGACAGGGCCTTACGAGCAGTTCTTC. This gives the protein CASSLPNSGTGPYEQFF. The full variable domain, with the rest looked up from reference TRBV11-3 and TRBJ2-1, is EAGVVQSPRYKIIEKKQPVAFWCNPISGHNTLYWYLQNLGQGPELLIRYENEEAVDDSQLPKDRFSAERLKGVDSTLKIQPAELGDSAVYLCASSLPNSGTGPYEQFFGPGTRLTVL.

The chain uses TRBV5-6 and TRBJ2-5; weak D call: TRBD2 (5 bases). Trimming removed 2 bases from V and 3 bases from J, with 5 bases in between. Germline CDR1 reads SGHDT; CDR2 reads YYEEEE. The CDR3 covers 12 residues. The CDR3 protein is CASSLAEETQYF. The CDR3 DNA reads TGTGCCAGCAGCTTAGCGGAAGAGACCCAGTACTTC.

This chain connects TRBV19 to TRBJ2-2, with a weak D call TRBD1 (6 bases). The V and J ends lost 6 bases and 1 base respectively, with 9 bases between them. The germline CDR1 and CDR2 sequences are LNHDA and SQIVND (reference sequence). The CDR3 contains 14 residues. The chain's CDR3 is CASRWGQNTGELFF. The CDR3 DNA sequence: TGTGCCAGTAGATGGGGACAGAACACCGGGGAGCTGTTTTTT.

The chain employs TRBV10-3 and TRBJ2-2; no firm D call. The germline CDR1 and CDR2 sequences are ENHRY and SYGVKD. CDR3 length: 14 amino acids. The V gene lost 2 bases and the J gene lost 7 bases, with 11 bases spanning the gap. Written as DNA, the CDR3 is TGTGCCATCAGTGAGGCCCAGGTTAACGGGGAGCTGTTTTTT. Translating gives CAISEAQVNGELFF.

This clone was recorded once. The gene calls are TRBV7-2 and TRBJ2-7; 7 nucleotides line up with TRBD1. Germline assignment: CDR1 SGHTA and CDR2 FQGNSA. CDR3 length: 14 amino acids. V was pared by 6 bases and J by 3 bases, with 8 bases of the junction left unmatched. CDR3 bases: TGTGCCAGCAGTTACGGACAGGCCTTCTACGAGCAGTACTTC. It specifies CASSYGQAFYEQYF.

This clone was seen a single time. CDR3 nucleotides: TGTGCCAGCAGCTTAGGGGGACCGGGACTAGTGTTCTACGAGCAGTACTTC. This encodes CASSLGGPGLVFYEQYF. The chain joins TRBV7-2 to TRBJ2-7; 8 positions match TRBD2. The CDR3 extends over 17 amino acids. V gave up 1 base and J gave up 3 bases; unmatched junction bases: 11. CDR1 and CDR2 from the germline V gene are SGHTA and FQGNSA. The full variable domain, with the rest looked up from reference TRBV7-2 and TRBJ2-7, is GAGVSQSPSNKVTEKGKDVELRCDPISGHTALYWYRQSLGQGLEFLIYFQGNSAPDKSGLPSDRFSAERTGGSVSTLTIQRTQQEDSAVYLCASSLGGPGLVFYEQYFGPGTRLTVT.

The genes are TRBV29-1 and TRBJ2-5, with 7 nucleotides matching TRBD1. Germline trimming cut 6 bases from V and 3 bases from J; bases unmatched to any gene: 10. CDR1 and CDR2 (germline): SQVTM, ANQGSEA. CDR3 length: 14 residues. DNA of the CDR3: TGCAGCGTCACACTACTGACAGGGAAAGAGACCCAGTACTTC. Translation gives CSVTLLTGKETQYF.

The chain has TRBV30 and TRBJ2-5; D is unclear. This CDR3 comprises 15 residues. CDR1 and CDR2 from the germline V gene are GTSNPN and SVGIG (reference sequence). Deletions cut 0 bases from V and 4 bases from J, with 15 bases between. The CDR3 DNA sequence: TGTGCCTGGAGTGTACGGGTCACCGGCGGAGAGACCCAGTACTTC. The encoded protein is CAWSVRVTGGETQYF.

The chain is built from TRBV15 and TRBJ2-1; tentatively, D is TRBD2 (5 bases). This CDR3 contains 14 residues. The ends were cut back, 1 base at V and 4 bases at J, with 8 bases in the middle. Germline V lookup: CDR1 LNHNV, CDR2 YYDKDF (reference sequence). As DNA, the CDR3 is TGTGCCACCAGCAGAGTTGGGAGTTACAATGAGCAGTTCTTC. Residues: CATSRVGSYNEQFF.

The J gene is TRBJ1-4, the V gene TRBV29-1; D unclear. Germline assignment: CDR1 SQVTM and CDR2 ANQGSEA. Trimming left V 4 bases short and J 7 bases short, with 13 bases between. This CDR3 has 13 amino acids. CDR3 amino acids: CSVGSGMGEKLFF. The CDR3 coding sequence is TGCAGCGTTGGTTCGGGGATGGGTGAAAAACTGTTTTTT.

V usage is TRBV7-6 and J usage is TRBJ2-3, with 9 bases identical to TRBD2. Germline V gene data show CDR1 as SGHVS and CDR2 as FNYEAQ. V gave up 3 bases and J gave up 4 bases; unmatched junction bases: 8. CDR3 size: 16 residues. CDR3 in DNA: TGTGCCAGCAGCTTTGCGGGAGGGCCGAGTGCAGATACGCAGTATTTT. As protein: CASSFAGGPSADTQYF. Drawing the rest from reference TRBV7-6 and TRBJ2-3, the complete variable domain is GAGVSQSPRYKVTKRGQDVALRCDPISGHVSLYWYRQALGQGPEFLTYFNYEAQQDKSGLPNDRFSAERPEGSISTLTIQRTEQRDSAMYRCASSFAGGPSADTQYFGPGTRLTVL.

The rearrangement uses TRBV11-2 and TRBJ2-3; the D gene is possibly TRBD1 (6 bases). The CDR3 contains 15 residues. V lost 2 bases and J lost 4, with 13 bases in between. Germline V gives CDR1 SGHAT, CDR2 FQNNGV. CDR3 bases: TGTGCCAGCAGCTTAAGTCCAGGGGAAGCAGATACGCAGTATTTT. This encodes CASSLSPGEADTQYF. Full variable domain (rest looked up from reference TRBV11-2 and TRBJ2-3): EAGVAQSPRYKIIEKRQSVAFWCNPISGHATLYWYQQILGQGPKLLIQFQNNGVVDDSQLPKDRFSAERLKGVDSTLKIQPAKLEDSAVYLCASSLSPGEADTQYFGPGTRLTVL.

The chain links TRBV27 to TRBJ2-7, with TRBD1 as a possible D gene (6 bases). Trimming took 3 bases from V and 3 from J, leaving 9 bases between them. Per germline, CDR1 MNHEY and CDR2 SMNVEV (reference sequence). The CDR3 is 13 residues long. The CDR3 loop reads CASSFGQSYEQYF. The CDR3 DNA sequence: TGTGCCAGCAGTTTCGGACAGAGCTACGAGCAGTACTTC.

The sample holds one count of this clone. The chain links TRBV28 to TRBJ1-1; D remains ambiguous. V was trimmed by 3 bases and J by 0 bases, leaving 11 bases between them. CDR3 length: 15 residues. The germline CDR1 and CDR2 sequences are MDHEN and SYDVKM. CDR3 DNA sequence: TGTGCCAGCAGTTTGTCGGGGTTCATGAACACTGAAGCTTTCTTT. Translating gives CASSLSGFMNTEAFF.

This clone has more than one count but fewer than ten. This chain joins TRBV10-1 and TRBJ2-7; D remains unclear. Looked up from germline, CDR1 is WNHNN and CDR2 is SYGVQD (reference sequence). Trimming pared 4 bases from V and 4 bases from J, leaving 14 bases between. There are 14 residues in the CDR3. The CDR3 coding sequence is TGCGCCAGCAGTGGACACATCGCTTCTTACGAGCAGTACTTC. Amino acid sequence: CASSGHIASYEQYF.

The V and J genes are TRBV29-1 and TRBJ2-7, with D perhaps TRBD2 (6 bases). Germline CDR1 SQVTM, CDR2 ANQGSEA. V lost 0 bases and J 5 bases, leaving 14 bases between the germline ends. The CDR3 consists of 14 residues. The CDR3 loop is CSVEDPEGVDEQYF. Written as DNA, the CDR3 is TGCAGCGTTGAAGATCCGGAGGGAGTGGACGAGCAGTACTTC.

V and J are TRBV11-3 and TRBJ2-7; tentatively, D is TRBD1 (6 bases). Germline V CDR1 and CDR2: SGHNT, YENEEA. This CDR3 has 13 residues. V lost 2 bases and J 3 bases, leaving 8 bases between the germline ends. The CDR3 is CASSLFRGYEQYF. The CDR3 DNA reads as TGTGCCAGCAGCTTATTCAGGGGCTACGAGCAGTACTTC.

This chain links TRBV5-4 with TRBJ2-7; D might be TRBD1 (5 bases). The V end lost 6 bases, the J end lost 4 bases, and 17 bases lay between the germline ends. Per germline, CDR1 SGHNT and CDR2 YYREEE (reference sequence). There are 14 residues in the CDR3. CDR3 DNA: TGTGCCAGCAAACCTGACATTAGGGGATACGAGCAGTACTTC. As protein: CASKPDIRGYEQYF.

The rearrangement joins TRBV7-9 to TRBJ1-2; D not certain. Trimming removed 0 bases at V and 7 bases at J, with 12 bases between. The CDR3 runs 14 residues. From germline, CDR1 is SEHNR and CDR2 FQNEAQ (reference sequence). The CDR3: CASSLASRLTGYTF. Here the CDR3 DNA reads TGTGCCAGCAGCTTAGCGAGCAGGCTCACTGGCTACACCTTC. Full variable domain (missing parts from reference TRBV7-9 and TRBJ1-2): DTGVSQNPRHKITKRGQNVTFRCDPISEHNRLYWYRQTLGQGPEFLTYFQNEAQLEKSRLLSDRFSAERPKGSFSTLEIQRTEQGDSAMYLCASSLASRLTGYTFGSGTRLTVV.

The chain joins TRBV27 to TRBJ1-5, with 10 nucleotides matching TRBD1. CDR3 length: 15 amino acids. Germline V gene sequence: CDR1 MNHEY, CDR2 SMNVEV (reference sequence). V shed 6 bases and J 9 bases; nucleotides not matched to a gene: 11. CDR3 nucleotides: TGTGCCAGCAGAGGACAGGGGGTAGGGAATGCGCCCCAGCATTTT. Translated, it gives CASRGQGVGNAPQHF.

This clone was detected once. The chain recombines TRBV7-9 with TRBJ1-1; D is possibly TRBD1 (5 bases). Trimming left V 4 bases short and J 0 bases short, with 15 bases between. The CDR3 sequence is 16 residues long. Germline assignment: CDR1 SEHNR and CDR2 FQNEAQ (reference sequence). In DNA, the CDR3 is TGTGCCAGCAGCTCAGAAGGGACTCTCATGAACACTGAAGCTTTCTTT. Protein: CASSSEGTLMNTEAFF.

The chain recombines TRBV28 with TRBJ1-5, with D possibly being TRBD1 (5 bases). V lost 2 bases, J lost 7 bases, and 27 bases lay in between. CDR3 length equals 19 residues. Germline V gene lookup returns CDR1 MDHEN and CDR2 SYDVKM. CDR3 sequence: CASSLSMSVRVTIWQPQHF. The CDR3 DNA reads TGTGCCAGCAGTTTAAGTATGAGCGTCAGGGTGACGATATGGCAGCCCCAGCATTTT. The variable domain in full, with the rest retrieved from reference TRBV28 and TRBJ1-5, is DVKVTQSSRYLVKRTGEKVFLECVQDMDHENMFWYRQDPGLGLRLIYFSYDVKMKEKGDIPEGYSVSREKKERFSLILESASTNQTSMYLCASSLSMSVRVTIWQPQHFGDGTRLSIL.

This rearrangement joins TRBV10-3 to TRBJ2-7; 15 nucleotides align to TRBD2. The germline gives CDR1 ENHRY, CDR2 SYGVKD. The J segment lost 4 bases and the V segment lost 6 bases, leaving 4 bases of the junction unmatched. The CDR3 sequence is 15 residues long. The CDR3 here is CAIRGLAGGNYEQYF. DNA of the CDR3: TGTGCCATCAGGGGACTAGCGGGAGGAAATTACGAGCAGTACTTC.

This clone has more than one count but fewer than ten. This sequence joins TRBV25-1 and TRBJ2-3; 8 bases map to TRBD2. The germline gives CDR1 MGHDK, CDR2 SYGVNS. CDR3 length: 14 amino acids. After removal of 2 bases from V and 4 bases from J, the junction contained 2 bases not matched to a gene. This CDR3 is CASSETRGADTQYF. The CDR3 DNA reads TGTGCCAGCAGTGAAACGCGGGGGGCAGATACGCAGTATTTT.

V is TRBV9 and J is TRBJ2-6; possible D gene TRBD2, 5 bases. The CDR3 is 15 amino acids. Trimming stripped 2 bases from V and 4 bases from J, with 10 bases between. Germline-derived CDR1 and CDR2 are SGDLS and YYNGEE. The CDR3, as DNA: TGTGCCAGCAGCGTGGAGGATTGGGGGGCCAACGTCCTGACTTTC. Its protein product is CASSVEDWGANVLTF.